Sequencing of this TCR beta chain was carried out in a study of T-cell reconstitution after alpha-beta-depleted transplantation in children. Unique molecular identifiers were incorporated when the TCRbeta library was constructed. Using its own MiXCR run on the PCR reads, TCRdb lists one record per CDR3 protein. The table has about 130,000 distinct CDR3 sequences, about 9.6% seen once. Points from the study as a whole: Newly made T cells mostly supplied T-cell counts and diversity one year after transplant. Some patients' high day-60 TCRbeta diversity was traced to surviving recipient T cells and thymic progenitors.

The CDR3 totals 16 residues. J lost 4 bases, V lost 1 base, and 4 bases had no gene match. The germline CDR1 and CDR2 sequences are SGHTA and FQGNSA. A note on this clonotype: Its target is not known.

The rearrangement links TRBV7-2 to TRBJ2-7; 13 bases map to TRBD2. This sequence was found in a girl under three years old who had a stem cell transplant for combined immunodeficiency, so the T cells may come from the graft donor. The sample consisted of PBMCs, mostly from graft donor cells, taken 180 days after TCRalphabeta/CD19-depleted stem cell transplant. CDR3: CASSLGTSGSVYEQYF. As DNA, the CDR3 is TGTGCCAGCAGCTTAGGGACTAGCGGGAGTGTTTACGAGCAGTACTTC.